What follows are 25 T cell receptor beta chains derived from one specimen sequenced in a study of blood T cell repertoires in COVID-19. Here immunoSEQ multiplex PCR was the method, and the copy in TCRdb shows in-frame clones only, minus some. This sample carries under 250,000 clones, about nine tenths of them seen once, and the ten largest clones take about 6.5%. Sequencing input: peripheral blood. Every receptor here comes from a man aged 55-75 years who had recovered from COVID-19.

V usage is TRBV29-1 and J usage is TRBJ1-1; 9 bases are shared with TRBD1. The length of the CDR3 is 12 residues. Germline loops: CDR1 SQVTM, CDR2 ANQGSEA. Losses at the gene ends were 5 bases for V and 5 bases for J; bases not matched to a gene: 3. Written as DNA, the CDR3 is TGCAGCGTTAACAGGGGGCAAACTGAAGCTTTCTTT. Translating gives CSVNRGQTEAFF. The variable domain in full, completed from reference TRBV29-1 and TRBJ1-1, reads SAVISQKPSRDICQRGTSLTIQCQVDSQVTMMFWYRQQPGQSLTLIATANQGSEATYESGFVIDKFPISRPNLTFSTLTVSNMSPEDSSIYLCSVNRGQTEAFFGQGTRLTVV.

The chain recombines TRBV9 with TRBJ1-4; 9 bases are a match to TRBD1. The length of the CDR3 is 15 residues. The germline gives CDR1 SGDLS, CDR2 YYNGEE. After removal of 3 bases from V and 5 bases from J, the junction contained 5 bases not matched to a gene. The CDR3 sequence: CASSAGTGLNEKLFF. CDR3 coding DNA: TGTGCCAGCAGCGCAGGGACAGGGCTAAATGAAAAACTGTTTTTT. Using reference TRBV9 and TRBJ1-4 for the parts outside the CDR3, the full variable domain is DSGVTQTPKHLITATGQRVTLRCSPRSGDLSVYWYQQSLDQGLQFLIQYYNGEERAKGNILERFSAQQFPDLHSELNLSSLELGDSALYFCASSAGTGLNEKLFFGSGTQLSVL.

The V call is TRBV28, the J call TRBJ1-3; unclear D gene. Looked up from germline, CDR1 is MDHEN and CDR2 is SYDVKM. The CDR3 is made up of 16 amino acids. V was pared by 4 bases and J by 0 bases, with 13 bases between. This chain's CDR3 is CASSSPTGFSGNTIYF. CDR3 DNA: TGTGCCAGCAGTTCCCCGACCGGGTTCTCTGGAAACACCATATATTTT.

The chain employs TRBV7-3 and TRBJ2-2; TRBD1 is a possible D gene (6 bases). Trimming pared 4 bases from V and 8 bases from J, leaving 20 bases between. The CDR3 length is 16 residues. Germline-derived CDR1 and CDR2 are SGHTA and FQGTGA. The CDR3 protein is CASSSRTDLISGELFF. In DNA form, the CDR3 reads TGTGCCAGCAGCTCTCGGACAGATTTAATATCGGGGGAGCTGTTTTTT.

The rearrangement links TRBV7-8 to TRBJ1-4; possibly TRBD1 for D (6 bases). V was pared by 5 bases and J by 3 bases, with 13 bases between. Germline V gene lookup returns CDR1 SGHVS and CDR2 FQNEAQ. The CDR3 has 15 amino acids. The CDR3 region has the DNA TGTGCCAGCAGCCGCGGGACATATCCTAATGAAAAACTGTTTTTT. The encoded protein is CASSRGTYPNEKLFF.

The J gene is TRBJ1-3, the V gene TRBV7-2; no definite D call. The V end was cut by 6 bases, the J end by 0 bases, with 12 bases between. In germline, CDR1 is SGHTA, CDR2 FQGNSA. The CDR3 runs 15 residues. The CDR3 region is CASRSRADSGNTIYF. The DNA for the CDR3 is TGTGCCAGCAGATCGAGGGCCGACTCTGGAAACACCATATATTTT. Drawing the rest from reference TRBV7-2 and TRBJ1-3, the complete variable domain is GAGVSQSPSNKVTEKGKDVELRCDPISGHTALYWYRQSLGQGLEFLIYFQGNSAPDKSGLPSDRFSAERTGGSVSTLTIQRTQQEDSAVYLCASRSRADSGNTIYFGEGSWLTVV.

The chain employs TRBV5-5 and TRBJ2-7; 9 nucleotides agree with TRBD1. Germline CDR1 is SGHKS and CDR2 is YYEKEE (reference sequence). The V segment lost 4 bases and the J segment 4 bases; nucleotides outside the gene matches: 6. This CDR3 spans 14 amino acids. CDR3 DNA sequence: TGTGCCAGCAGCCACGGACAGGGGAGTTACGAGCAGTACTTC. Protein: CASSHGQGSYEQYF.

The chain employs TRBV7-9 and TRBJ2-5; D gene uncertain. V shed 2 bases and J shed 9 bases, with 19 bases lying between them. Looked up from germline, CDR1 is SEHNR and CDR2 is FQNEAQ (reference sequence). CDR3 size: 15 residues. This CDR3 reads CASSLSLGPVKAQYF. CDR3 nucleotide sequence: TGTGCCAGCAGCTTATCTCTGGGCCCCGTAAAGGCCCAGTACTTC.

The gene calls are TRBV11-2 and TRBJ2-3, with D possibly matching TRBD2 (6 bases). The CDR3 is 14 residues long. The germline V and J ends were trimmed by 0 bases and 6 bases, with 10 bases remaining between them. CDR1 SGHAT and CDR2 FQNNGV come from the germline V gene. The CDR3 region is CASSLERGGDTQYF. DNA for the CDR3: TGTGCCAGCAGCTTAGAGCGGGGCGGGGATACGCAGTATTTT.

This rearrangement joins TRBV11-3 to TRBJ2-3, with 8 bases matching TRBD2. The CDR3 runs 18 residues. Germline values: CDR1 SGHNT, CDR2 YENEEA. The ends lost 1 base at V and 1 base at J; junction bases unmatched: 10. The CDR3 nucleotides read TGTGCCAGCAGCTTAGGCCCTGGGGGAGCGGGGGGCACAGATACGCAGTATTTT. Translation gives CASSLGPGGAGGTDTQYF.

This chain connects TRBV5-5 to TRBJ2-1; possible D gene TRBD1, 6 bases. V gave up 0 bases and J gave up 8 bases, with 9 bases separating them. Germline-derived CDR1 and CDR2 are SGHKS and YYEKEE (reference sequence). This CDR3 has 13 amino acids. This CDR3 is CASSLDRDDEQFF. The CDR3 DNA reads TGTGCCAGCAGCTTGGACAGGGACGATGAGCAGTTCTTC.

This chain links TRBV5-8 with TRBJ1-4, with D possibly TRBD1 on 6 matching bases. The ends were cut back, 2 bases at V and 3 bases at J, with 17 bases in the middle. Germline V gene data show CDR1 as SGHTS and CDR2 as YDEGEE. There are 17 residues in the CDR3. This chain's CDR3 is CASSFRGDRTANEKLFF. The CDR3 DNA reads TGTGCCAGCAGCTTCCGAGGGGACCGGACAGCTAATGAAAAACTGTTTTTT.

This clone was counted a few times. The V call is TRBV6-2 or TRBV6-3, the J call TRBJ2-1, with 10 bases aligning to TRBD1. CDR3 size: 18 residues. V shed 6 bases, J shed 0 bases, and the junction held 11 bases outside the gene matches. Germline V gene data show CDR1 as MNHEY and CDR2 as SVGEGT. The CDR3 nucleotides are TGTGCCAGCAGCTCCGACTTGACAGGGGGCACCTCCTACAATGAGCAGTTCTTC. Translated: CASSSDLTGGTSYNEQFF.

This clone has just a few counts. This may arise from a read error, as a much more abundant clone is one base away. V usage is TRBV9 and J usage is TRBJ1-1, with 7 bases that match TRBD1. CDR1 and CDR2 (germline): SGDLS, YYNGEE. This CDR3 has 14 residues. V was pared by 4 bases and J by 1 base, with 4 bases of the junction left unmatched. The CDR3, as DNA: TGTGCCAGCAGCCAACAGGGGCGGAACACTGAAGCTTTCTTT. It yields the protein CASSQQGRNTEAFF.

The chain carries TRBV5-6 and TRBJ1-1, with D maybe TRBD1 (6 bases). The CDR3 is 13 residues long. Trimming left V 4 bases short and J 2 bases short, with 9 bases between. In germline, CDR1 is SGHDT, CDR2 YYEEEE. CDR3 nucleotides: TGTGCCAGCAGCCTGGGGGGCAACACTGAAGCTTTCTTT. Residues: CASSLGGNTEAFF.

The rearrangement links TRBV3-1 (or the pseudogene TRBV3-2) to TRBJ1-2; 9 bases match TRBD1. After removal of 4 bases from V and 3 bases from J, the junction contained 9 bases not matched to a gene. The V gene's germline CDR1 is LGHDT and CDR2 YNNKEL (reference sequence). The length of the CDR3 is 16 residues. This CDR3 reads CASSRQTGTGYYGYTF. The CDR3 region has the DNA TGTGCCAGCAGCCGACAGACCGGGACAGGGTACTATGGCTACACCTTC.

The chain recombines TRBV27 with TRBJ2-7; D uncertain. Germline CDR1 MNHEY, CDR2 SMNVEV (reference sequence). The CDR3 has 13 residues. The V gene lost 6 bases and the J gene lost 2 bases, with 11 bases spanning the gap. CDR3 DNA sequence: TGTGCCAGCAGGGAGACTGGAACCTACGAGCAGTACTTC. Its translation: CASRETGTYEQYF.

The J gene is TRBJ1-4, the V gene TRBV7-3; D is perhaps TRBD1 (6 bases). Germline CDR1 SGHTA, CDR2 FQGTGA. V lost 2 bases, J lost 5 bases, and 12 bases lay in between. The CDR3 runs to 15 residues. The CDR3 reads CASSLGGGPNEKLFF. The DNA of the CDR3 is TGTGCCAGCAGCTTAGGCGGGGGCCCAAATGAAAAACTGTTTTTT.

The chain recombines TRBV19 with TRBJ2-2; 10 bases align to TRBD1. CDR3 length: 16 amino acids. Germline lookup yields CDR1 LNHDA and CDR2 SQIVND (reference sequence). After removal of 4 bases from V and 6 bases from J, the junction contained 8 bases not matched to a gene. This CDR3 is CASSSPGTGDPGELFF. The DNA for the CDR3 is TGTGCCAGTAGTAGCCCCGGGACAGGGGACCCCGGGGAGCTGTTTTTT.

The CDR3 region has the DNA TGTGCCAGCAGTCTCCGGGACATTTATGGCTACACCTTC. Translating it yields CASSLRDIYGYTF. The chain employs TRBV2 and TRBJ1-2; the D gene is possibly TRBD1 (6 bases). Germline V gives CDR1 SNHLY, CDR2 FYNNEI. V was clipped by 5 bases and J by 5 bases, with 12 bases between them. The CDR3 consists of 13 residues.

The chain joins TRBV19 to TRBJ2-2; 8 bases match TRBD1. Germline V gene lookup returns CDR1 LNHDA and CDR2 SQIVND (reference sequence). The CDR3 covers 15 residues. V was pared by 3 bases and J by 3 bases, with 3 bases of the junction left unmatched. For the CDR3, the DNA is TGTGCCAGTAGTATCTACAGGGGGGACACCGGGGAGCTGTTTTTT. Amino acids: CASSIYRGDTGELFF.

The chain joins TRBV18 to TRBJ2-1; 10 bases fit TRBD1. The V and J ends lost 0 bases and 2 bases, in that order; junction bases with no gene match: 1. The germline V gene encodes CDR1 KGHSH and CDR2 LQKENI. The CDR3 runs 16 residues. This chain's CDR3 is CASSPPGQGAYNEQFF. CDR3 in DNA: TGTGCCAGCTCACCACCCGGACAGGGGGCCTACAATGAGCAGTTCTTC.

This clone was detected once. The gene calls are TRBV4-1 and TRBJ2-1; D gene uncertain. Germline loops: CDR1 MGHRA, CDR2 YSYEKL. This CDR3 comprises 16 residues. The germline V and J ends were trimmed by 0 bases and 6 bases, with 15 bases remaining between them. CDR3 residues: CASSQDSPSGLNEQFF. Written as DNA, the CDR3 is TGCGCCAGCAGCCAAGATTCCCCTAGTGGCCTCAATGAGCAGTTCTTC.

The rearrangement uses TRBV7-7 and TRBJ2-3; TRBD2 might be the D (5 bases). CDR1 is SSHAT, CDR2 FNYEAQ, per germline (reference sequence). The CDR3 is 15 amino acids. Trimming took 6 bases from V and 2 from J, leaving 15 bases between them. The CDR3 DNA follows: TGTGCCAGCAGAGCGGCACGACCTCCCACAGATACGCAGTATTTT. Its protein product is CASRAARPPTDTQYF.

The CDR3 spells CSVRDTPYEQYF. In nucleotides, the CDR3 is TGCAGCGTCCGGGACACCCCCTACGAGCAGTACTTC. The J gene is TRBJ2-7, the V gene TRBV29-1, with D perhaps matching TRBD1 (6 bases). V was pared by 6 bases and J by 2 bases, with 11 bases between. This CDR3 has 12 amino acids. Germline CDR1 reads SQVTM; CDR2 reads ANQGSEA.